The sequence of this T cell receptor (beta chain) was determined in a study of shared clonotypes between healthy human individuals. Study conclusions and caveats: In the sorted subsets, rarefaction showed sequencing was incomplete despite large depth.

The donors were adults (healthy and HIV-negative) with no recent acute infections or vaccinations. A CD45RA-negative memory subset and a CD45RA+ naive subset were separated from the CD4+ cells. Libraries were prepared by immunoSEQ multiplex PCR; TCRdb keeps only in-frame clonotypes and omits some of them. The sample holds approximately 740,000 clones, approximately 79% seen once. This clone was counted between two and nine times. The antigen remains undetermined. V was cut by 0 bases and J by 2 bases, with 7 bases left in between. CDR3 length: 14 amino acids. The germline V gene encodes CDR1 SGHVS and CDR2 FNYEAQ.

This clonotype originated in a young woman in good health. The source material was memory CD4+ T cells sorted from blood. The subset: CD45RA-negative fraction. The chain links TRBV7-6 to TRBJ1-1; no definite D call. CDR3 in amino acids: CASSLAPINTEAFF. In DNA form, the CDR3 reads TGTGCCAGCAGCTTAGCCCCGATTAACACTGAAGCTTTCTTT.